Listed below are T cell receptor beta chains from one sample, sequenced in a study of blood T cells in healthy people across ages. Each CDR3 protein is one row after TCRdb ran MiXCR on the 5' RACE reads. The sample has some 860,000 distinct CDR3 sequences, 45% to 70% seen once. The sample was blood. The receptors were gathered from a man aged 40-49 years in good health. Both conserved end residues are part of each CDR3. The D gene is left open where the match is weak. Clone size, where shown, is once, few, many, or a class for clones that have expanded.

>TRBV6-5|TRBD1|TRBJ1-1|NA
CASSYPGQPKAFF
TGTGCCAGCAGTTACCCGGGACAGCCCAAAGCTTTCTTT
>TRBV27|NA|TRBJ2-1|once
CASSFKGDPLTGAVREQFF
TGTGCCAGCAGTTTTAAAGGGGACCCGTTGACAGGAGCAGTTCGGGAGCAGTTCTTC
>TRBV6-6|NA|TRBJ1-2|NA
CASSRGGAYGYTF
TGTGCCAGCAGCCGCGGCGGAGCCTATGGCTACACCTTC
>TRBV7-9|NA|TRBJ1-1|NA
CASSLGGRVLNTEAFF
TGTGCCAGCAGCTTAGGGGGGCGGGTTTTGAACACTGAAGCTTTCTTT
>TRBV6-6|NA|TRBJ1-2|NA
CASSTLGLFYGYTF
TGTGCCAGCAGTACCCTGGGGCTCTTCTATGGCTACACCTTC
>TRBV7-2|TRBD2|TRBJ2-1|NA
CASSPSSGRASNEQFF
TGTGCCAGCAGCCCATCTAGCGGGAGGGCATCCAATGAGCAGTTCTTC
>TRBV12-3/TRBV12-4|NA|TRBJ2-3|NA
CASSSQGSSLDTQYF
TGTGCCAGCAGTTCACAGGGTTCAAGCCTAGATACGCAGTATTTT
>TRBV27|NA|TRBJ1-4|once
CASSPRTAVDEKLFF
TGTGCCAGCAGTCCCCGGACAGCAGTGGATGAAAAACTGTTTTTT
>TRBV11-3|NA|TRBJ2-5|NA
CASSLEGQEWNEQYF
TGTGCCAGCAGCTTAGAAGGGCAGGAGTGGAATGAGCAGTACTTC
>TRBV29-1|TRBD2|TRBJ2-5|few
CSVPGLAGGSQETQYF
TGCAGCGTCCCCGGACTAGCGGGAGGGTCCCAAGAGACCCAGTACTTC
>TRBV4-3|NA|TRBJ2-7|few
CASSLRLDTTYEQYF
TGCGCCAGCAGCCTAAGATTGGATACCACCTACGAGCAGTACTTC
>TRBV4-2|NA|TRBJ1-1|NA
CASSQEGGLQAFF
TGTGCCAGCAGCCAAGAGGGGGGGCTCCAAGCTTTCTTT
>TRBV3-1|NA|TRBJ2-7|few
CASSQGLEAYEQYF
TGTGCCAGCAGCCAAGGACTAGAGGCCTACGAGCAGTACTTC
>TRBV11-1|NA|TRBJ2-7|NA
CASSLYRTRIYEQYF
TGTGCCAGCAGCCTATATCGGACTCGTATCTACGAGCAGTACTTC
>TRBV28|TRBD1|TRBJ2-3|few
CASRRQGAADTQYF
TGTGCCAGCAGACGACAGGGGGCCGCAGATACGCAGTATTTT
>TRBV9|TRBD2|TRBJ2-7|NA
CASSGGLAGMRMNEQYF
TGTGCCAGCAGCGGGGGACTAGCGGGAATGCGTATGAATGAGCAGTACTTC
>TRBV3-1|TRBD2|TRBJ2-1|NA
CASSPLKGLANNEQFF
TGTGCCAGCAGCCCCTTGAAGGGACTAGCTAACAATGAGCAGTTCTTC
>TRBV29-1|NA|TRBJ2-7|few
CSVEGGIDYEQYF
TGCAGCGTTGAAGGAGGGATCGACTACGAGCAGTACTTC
>TRBV28|TRBD1|TRBJ2-5|NA
CASSLMGQGKETQYF
TGTGCCAGCAGTTTAATGGGACAGGGGAAAGAGACCCAGTACTTC
>TRBV12-3/TRBV12-4|NA|TRBJ1-6|NA
CASSWGADNSPLHF
TGTGCCAGCAGTTGGGGGGCCGATAATTCACCCCTCCACTTT
>TRBV20-1|NA|TRBJ2-7|NA
CSARVKRGGQSYEQYF
TGCAGTGCTAGAGTGAAACGCGGAGGGCAGTCCTACGAGCAGTACTTC
>TRBV30|NA|TRBJ1-6|NA
CAWSGQNNSPLHF
TGTGCCTGGAGTGGACAGAATAATTCACCCCTCCACTTT
>TRBV28|TRBD1|TRBJ2-6|few
CASRAGTGLSGANVLTF
TGTGCCAGCAGAGCCGGGACAGGACTCTCTGGGGCCAACGTCCTGACTTTC
>TRBV9|TRBD2|TRBJ2-3|few
CASSPGLVWMADTQYF
TGTGCCAGCAGCCCCGGACTAGTGTGGATGGCAGATACGCAGTATTTT
>TRBV2|NA|TRBJ2-3|NA
CASSEAQGALGGTDTQYF
TGTGCCAGCAGTGAAGCCCAGGGCGCCCTCGGGGGCACAGATACGCAGTATTTT
>TRBV6-6|NA|TRBJ2-1|NA
CASSSPSIYAGEQFF
TGTGCCAGCAGTTCTCCCTCTATATATGCAGGAGAGCAGTTCTTC
>TRBV4-3|TRBD2|TRBJ2-1|NA
CASSQSRGAGTRNEQFF
TGCGCCAGCAGCCAATCCCGTGGTGCCGGGACTAGGAATGAGCAGTTCTTC
>TRBV28|NA|TRBJ2-1|few
CASTPSGEQFF
TGTGCCAGCACCCCGAGCGGAGAGCAGTTCTTC
>TRBV10-3|NA|TRBJ2-7|NA
CAISGTGNTYNEQYF
TGTGCCATCAGTGGGACCGGTAACACATACAATGAGCAGTACTTC
>TRBV29-1|TRBD2|TRBJ2-3|few
CSVELLGLASDTQYF
TGCAGCGTTGAATTACTGGGACTAGCCTCCGATACGCAGTATTTT
>TRBV29-1|NA|TRBJ1-1|once
CSVERQLNTEAFF
TGCAGCGTCGAACGACAGTTGAACACTGAAGCTTTCTTT
>TRBV7-2|NA|TRBJ2-7|NA
CASSLRCRVFSYEQYF
TGTGCCAGCAGCCTGCGTTGCAGGGTGTTCTCCTACGAGCAGTACTTC
>TRBV20-1|NA|TRBJ2-7|NA
CSAIPGLGLYEQYF
TGCAGTGCAATACCGGGACTGGGCCTATACGAGCAGTACTTC
>TRBV4-2|NA|TRBJ2-3|once
CASSQETAGNTQYF
TGTGCCAGCAGCCAAGAGACCGCGGGGAATACGCAGTATTTT
>TRBV21-1|NA|TRBJ1-2|NA
CASSKAGFLRRYGYTF
TGTGCCAGCAGCAAAGCTGGCTTCCTTAGGAGGTATGGCTACACCTTC
>TRBV28|TRBD1|TRBJ2-5|NA
CASSLIGQGEETQYF
TGTGCCAGCAGTTTAATCGGACAGGGGGAGGAGACCCAGTACTTC
>TRBV7-3|TRBD1|TRBJ1-2|NA
CASSLGTGEGLNYGYTF
TGTGCCAGCAGCCTCGGGACAGGGGAGGGCTTGAACTATGGCTACACCTTC
>TRBV7-2|TRBD1|TRBJ2-1|once
CASSLDRVKGNEQFF
TGTGCCAGCAGCTTGGACAGGGTTAAGGGCAATGAGCAGTTCTTC
>TRBV5-8|NA|TRBJ2-5|NA
CAGSIGGETQYF
TGTGCCGGGAGCATTGGGGGTGAGACCCAGTACTTC
>TRBV3-1|NA|TRBJ1-5|NA
CASTLGRNNQPQHF
TGTGCCAGCACTCTGGGCAGAAACAATCAGCCCCAGCATTTT
>TRBV20-1|NA|TRBJ2-1|once
CSARDPGRGVYNEQFF
TGCAGTGCTAGAGATCCAGGCCGGGGTGTCTACAATGAGCAGTTCTTC
>TRBV20-1|TRBD2|TRBJ2-7|few
CSARDRTSGIIYEQYF
TGCAGTGCTAGAGACCGGACTAGCGGGATAATCTACGAGCAGTACTTC
>TRBV15|NA|TRBJ2-3|NA
CATAISTDTQYF
TGTGCCACCGCGATATCCACAGATACGCAGTATTTT
>TRBV18|NA|TRBJ1-1|once
CASSPRLIGVANTEAFF
TGTGCCAGCTCACCGAGATTGATTGGGGTGGCGAACACTGAAGCTTTCTTT
>TRBV28|NA|TRBJ2-4|few
CASLNSLINIQYF
TGTGCCAGCCTGAACTCCCTGATAAACATTCAGTACTTC
>TRBV24-1|NA|TRBJ2-6|few
CATSDQERVAGANVLTF
TGTGCCACCAGTGATCAAGAGAGGGTAGCAGGGGCCAACGTCCTGACTTTC
>TRBV20-1|TRBD1|TRBJ1-2|NA
CSARDRTGGLTRGYTF
TGCAGTGCTAGAGATCGGACAGGGGGATTAACGAGAGGCTACACCTTC
>TRBV12-3/TRBV12-4|NA|TRBJ2-3|NA
CASSGHGASTDTQYF
TGTGCCAGTTCCGGTCACGGTGCTAGCACAGATACGCAGTATTTT
>TRBV9|TRBD2|TRBJ2-3|NA
CASSVGSGGYTDTQYF
TGTGCCAGCAGCGTAGGAAGCGGGGGGTACACAGATACGCAGTATTTT
>TRBV7-3|NA|TRBJ2-5|NA
CASSAGGEETQYF
TGTGCCAGCAGCGCCGGTGGGGAAGAGACCCAGTACTTC
>TRBV4-3|NA|TRBJ2-7|once
CASSQDWAGWGEQYF
TGCGCCAGCAGCCAAGATTGGGCAGGTTGGGGGGAGCAGTACTTC
>TRBV4-3|NA|TRBJ2-5|few
CASSQDMGVETQYF
TGCGCCAGCAGCCAAGATATGGGTGTGGAGACCCAGTACTTC
>TRBV4-1|TRBD2|TRBJ2-1|NA
CASSQRVVAGESEQFF
TGCGCCAGCAGCCAACGTGTTGTGGCGGGAGAGAGTGAGCAGTTCTTC
>TRBV6-2/TRBV6-3|NA|TRBJ2-7|NA
CASSYRGRREQYF
TGTGCCAGCAGTTACCGAGGGCGACGCGAGCAGTACTTC
>TRBV6-2/TRBV6-3|NA|TRBJ2-7|NA
CASSYSGDQYEQYF
TGTGCCAGCAGTTACTCGGGGGACCAGTACGAGCAGTACTTC
>TRBV6-6|NA|TRBJ1-4|NA
CASTAVRAEKLFF
TGTGCCAGCACCGCAGTCCGGGCTGAAAAACTGTTTTTT
>TRBV4-2|NA|TRBJ2-1|NA
CASSQVGLDNEQFF
TGTGCCAGCAGCCAAGTGGGACTTGACAATGAGCAGTTCTTC
>TRBV5-1|TRBD2|TRBJ2-1|medium-sized
CASSLVGTSGGNNEQFF
TGCGCCAGCAGCTTGGTTGGGACTAGCGGGGGAAACAATGAGCAGTTCTTC
>TRBV6-5|NA|TRBJ2-5|NA
CASSYLTPVTQETQYF
TGTGCCAGCAGTTATCTTACACCGGTAACGCAAGAGACCCAGTACTTC
>TRBV2|NA|TRBJ2-5|NA
CASTVRETQYF
TGTGCCAGCACGGTGCGGGAGACCCAGTACTTC